The clone carrying this TCR beta chain was observed at least ten times. The target antigen is unknown. The data were taken from a study of T cell repertoires in cytomegalovirus infection. Study information: Matching HLA type, along with CMV infection, was indicated by public TCR beta signatures. Regarding the study as a whole: Adding up the frequency of public TCR beta families identified people who carried CMV plus the relevant HLA. CMV-specific TCR beta clonotypes restricted by HLA-C were the ones dominating the ex vivo response.

Trimming cost V 1 base and J 4 bases; bases outside gene matches: 6. CDR1 SGHAT and CDR2 FQNNGV come from the germline V gene. This CDR3 contains 15 residues. TCRdb reprocessed the reads via MiXCR and lists one record per CDR3 protein. This sample has approximately 500,000 distinct CDR3 sequences, with about 11% found just once. This TCR was recovered from a human donor in good health (CMV status not recorded). Some clones in this sample may be carry-over from other donors' samples. Source material: PBMCs. This chain links TRBV11-2 with TRBJ2-7, with 8 bases aligning to TRBD2. CDR3 nucleotides: TGTGCCAGCAGCTTAGTCCCGGGAGGGCGATACGAGCAGTACTTC. This translates into CASSLVPGGRYEQYF.